This T cell receptor beta chain emerged from a study of blood T cell repertoires in COVID-19. Losses at the gene ends were 4 bases for V and 0 bases for J; bases not matched to a gene: 5. CDR3 length: 16 residues. CDR1 and CDR2 from the germline V gene are LNHDA and SQIVND (reference sequence). Grouping used clinical history reported by participants in a survey and questionnaire. Within 2 weeks before study entry, exposed participants met a COVID-19 case. In the original workflow: Estimation of nucleated cell counts was performed using reference gene primer amplification. Sequencing used immunoSEQ multiplex PCR; TCRdb keeps in-frame clones, though not all of them. For V, J and clone size, that table is used; D and trimming come from the DNA. The sample includes fewer than 200,000 clones, 80% to 85% of them seen just once.

The V gene is TRBV19, the J gene TRBJ1-3, with TRBD1 identical over 8 bases. The sample consisted of PBMCs or T cells enriched from blood (not recorded which). This TCR came from a woman in her 30s who had been exposed to COVID-19. The CDR3 sequence: CASSTTGTGSGNTIYF. CDR3 DNA: TGTGCCAGTAGTACAACCGGGACAGGCTCTGGAAACACCATATATTTT.